A selection of T cell receptor beta chains follows, all from one sample in a study of blood T cells in healthy people across ages. Each CDR3 protein is one row after TCRdb ran MiXCR on the 5' RACE reads. Of 1 million or so distinct CDR3 sequences in the sample, approximately 25% were seen once. These data were likewise used in another study, on T cells of mothers and their children.

The sequencing sample was made of blood. Receptor source: a girl aged 2-10 years in good health. Each CDR3 is given with its conserved first and last residue. D genes are given only for firm matches. Not all rows give a size; the values are once, few, many and, for expanded clones, a class.

D gene: -
clone size: few
V gene: TRBV3-1
J gene: TRBJ2-5
CDR3 protein: CASSHVGRGGETQYF
CDR3 DNA: TGTGCCAGCAGCCACGTAGGAAGGGGCGGGGAGACCCAGTACTTC

D gene: -
clone size: few
V gene: TRBV5-6
J gene: TRBJ2-7
CDR3 protein: CASSYTPQGEQYF
CDR3 DNA: TGTGCCAGCAGCTATACACCCCAGGGCGAGCAGTACTTC

D gene: -
clone size: -
V gene: TRBV25-1
J gene: TRBJ1-4
CDR3 protein: CASSEFFSATNEKLFF
CDR3 DNA: TGTGCCAGCAGTGAATTTTTCAGTGCAACTAATGAAAAACTGTTTTTT

D gene: -
clone size: few
V gene: TRBV6-6
J gene: TRBJ1-1
CDR3 protein: CASIRTGTGDTEAFF
CDR3 DNA: TGTGCCAGCATCAGAACCGGGACCGGCGACACTGAAGCTTTCTTT

D gene: -
clone size: -
V gene: TRBV15
J gene: TRBJ2-5
CDR3 protein: CATSRGETGSLREQYF
CDR3 DNA: TGTGCCACCAGCAGAGGAGAGACAGGGTCTCTACGGGAGCAGTACTTC

D gene: TRBD1
clone size: -
V gene: TRBV27
J gene: TRBJ1-1
CDR3 protein: CASSRTGTAPEAFF
CDR3 DNA: TGTGCCAGCAGTAGAACAGGGACAGCACCTGAAGCTTTCTTT

D gene: TRBD1
clone size: -
V gene: TRBV7-2
J gene: TRBJ2-2
CDR3 protein: CASSLGQGSLTGELFF
CDR3 DNA: TGTGCCAGCAGCTTGGGACAGGGAAGTCTAACCGGGGAGCTGTTTTTT

D gene: -
clone size: few
V gene: TRBV13
J gene: TRBJ1-6
CDR3 protein: CASSPGRDYSPLHF
CDR3 DNA: TGTGCCAGCAGCCCCGGAAGGGACTATTCACCCCTCCACTTT

D gene: -
clone size: -
V gene: TRBV6-6
J gene: TRBJ1-5
CDR3 protein: CASSYVDFNQPQHF
CDR3 DNA: TGTGCCAGCAGTTACGTGGATTTCAATCAGCCCCAGCATTTT

D gene: -
clone size: -
V gene: TRBV2
J gene: TRBJ2-1
CDR3 protein: CASAGTLGDEQFF
CDR3 DNA: TGTGCCAGCGCCGGGACCCTCGGGGATGAGCAGTTCTTC

D gene: -
clone size: -
V gene: TRBV29-1
J gene: TRBJ2-5
CDR3 protein: CSVAPGPALVGAQYF
CDR3 DNA: TGCAGCGTCGCTCCGGGACCGGCCTTGGTGGGGGCCCAGTACTTC

D gene: -
clone size: -
V gene: TRBV7-9
J gene: TRBJ2-7
CDR3 protein: CASSSGGAGQVYF
CDR3 DNA: TGTGCCAGCAGCTCAGGAGGGGCAGGACAGGTGTACTTC

D gene: -
clone size: few
V gene: TRBV12-3/TRBV12-4
J gene: TRBJ2-2
CDR3 protein: CASSLVPGHLHATGELFF
CDR3 DNA: TGTGCCAGCAGTTTAGTCCCGGGACACCTCCACGCAACCGGGGAGCTGTTTTTT

D gene: -
clone size: -
V gene: TRBV7-9
J gene: TRBJ1-4
CDR3 protein: CASSLDSQGEKLFF
CDR3 DNA: TGTGCCAGCAGCTTAGATTCGCAGGGTGAAAAACTGTTTTTT

D gene: -
clone size: few
V gene: TRBV24-1
J gene: TRBJ2-5
CDR3 protein: CATSDLEAVGETQYF
CDR3 DNA: TGTGCCACCAGTGATTTGGAAGCGGTGGGGGAGACCCAGTACTTC

D gene: TRBD2
clone size: few
V gene: TRBV6-6
J gene: TRBJ2-7
CDR3 protein: CASTFEDPGLAMEQYF
CDR3 DNA: TGTGCCAGCACCTTCGAGGATCCGGGACTAGCCATGGAGCAGTACTTC

D gene: -
clone size: -
V gene: TRBV15
J gene: TRBJ1-1
CDR3 protein: CATSMDGGEAFF
CDR3 DNA: TGTGCCACCAGCATGGACGGCGGAGAAGCTTTCTTT

D gene: -
clone size: -
V gene: TRBV7-2
J gene: TRBJ1-3
CDR3 protein: CASSSPGRLARSGNTIYF
CDR3 DNA: TGTGCCAGCAGCTCACCGGGACGACTCGCACGCTCTGGAAACACCATATATTTT

D gene: -
clone size: few
V gene: TRBV5-6
J gene: TRBJ2-4
CDR3 protein: CASSSRKNIQYF
CDR3 DNA: TGTGCCAGCAGCTCCCGGAAAAACATTCAGTACTTC

D gene: -
clone size: many
V gene: TRBV20-1
J gene: TRBJ1-1
CDR3 protein: CSARRLNTEAFF
CDR3 DNA: TGCAGTGCACGACGGCTAAACACTGAAGCTTTCTTT

D gene: -
clone size: few
V gene: TRBV7-2
J gene: TRBJ2-7
CDR3 protein: CASSFLPETTEQYF
CDR3 DNA: TGTGCCAGCAGCTTTCTCCCGGAGACAACCGAGCAGTACTTC

D gene: -
clone size: few
V gene: TRBV4-3
J gene: TRBJ1-2
CDR3 protein: CASSLSLGMAGYTF
CDR3 DNA: TGCGCCAGCAGCCTCAGCTTAGGTATGGCTGGCTACACCTTC

D gene: -
clone size: few
V gene: TRBV13
J gene: TRBJ2-7
CDR3 protein: CASSSKWERPAYEQYF
CDR3 DNA: TGTGCCAGCAGCTCTAAGTGGGAACGCCCGGCCTACGAGCAGTACTTC

D gene: -
clone size: -
V gene: TRBV7-9
J gene: TRBJ2-5
CDR3 protein: CASSLEDF
CDR3 DNA: TGTGCCAGCAGCTTAGAGGACTTC

D gene: TRBD1
clone size: -
V gene: TRBV7-9
J gene: TRBJ2-5
CDR3 protein: CASSFTGTGGHETQYF
CDR3 DNA: TGTGCCAGCAGCTTTACCGGGACAGGGGGTCATGAGACCCAGTACTTC

D gene: -
clone size: -
V gene: TRBV7-2
J gene: TRBJ2-3
CDR3 protein: CASSLDHTDTQYF
CDR3 DNA: TGTGCCAGCAGCTTAGACCACACAGATACGCAGTATTTT

D gene: TRBD1
clone size: few
V gene: TRBV11-2
J gene: TRBJ2-4
CDR3 protein: CASSPGQGGAKNIQYF
CDR3 DNA: TGTGCCAGCAGCCCAGGACAGGGTGGAGCCAAAAACATTCAGTACTTC

D gene: -
clone size: -
V gene: TRBV4-1
J gene: TRBJ2-1
CDR3 protein: CASSLLSGIPEQFF
CDR3 DNA: TGCGCCAGCAGCCTCCTAAGTGGTATTCCTGAGCAGTTCTTC

D gene: -
clone size: -
V gene: TRBV6-4
J gene: TRBJ2-4
CDR3 protein: CASSSVEDIQYF
CDR3 DNA: TGTGCCAGCAGTTCGGTAGAAGACATTCAGTACTTC

D gene: -
clone size: few
V gene: TRBV9
J gene: TRBJ1-1
CDR3 protein: CASSEVHNPVNTEAFF
CDR3 DNA: TGTGCCAGCAGCGAGGTCCATAACCCAGTGAACACTGAAGCTTTCTTT

D gene: TRBD1
clone size: -
V gene: TRBV27
J gene: TRBJ1-2
CDR3 protein: CASSLRGLERDGYTF
CDR3 DNA: TGTGCCAGCAGTTTGAGGGGGCTAGAGCGAGATGGCTACACCTTC

D gene: TRBD1
clone size: -
V gene: TRBV6-5
J gene: TRBJ2-7
CDR3 protein: CASSPVGQGIFYEQYF
CDR3 DNA: TGTGCCAGCAGTCCAGTGGGACAGGGAATTTTCTACGAGCAGTACTTC

D gene: -
clone size: few
V gene: TRBV20-1
J gene: TRBJ2-1
CDR3 protein: CSTKRLHEQFF
CDR3 DNA: TGCAGTACTAAGAGACTACACGAGCAGTTCTTC

D gene: TRBD2
clone size: -
V gene: TRBV11-2
J gene: TRBJ2-1
CDR3 protein: CASSLGPAGGRNEQFF
CDR3 DNA: TGTGCCAGCAGCTTAGGTCCGGCGGGGGGCAGGAATGAGCAGTTCTTC

D gene: TRBD1
clone size: -
V gene: TRBV20-1
J gene: TRBJ2-1
CDR3 protein: CSASSGQAWSYNEQFF
CDR3 DNA: TGCAGTGCTTCATCCGGACAGGCCTGGTCCTACAATGAGCAGTTCTTC

D gene: TRBD1
clone size: many
V gene: TRBV3-1
J gene: TRBJ2-3
CDR3 protein: CASSQEGTGTDTQYF
CDR3 DNA: TGTGCCAGCAGCCAAGAAGGGACAGGCACAGATACGCAGTATTTT

D gene: -
clone size: many
V gene: TRBV9
J gene: TRBJ2-3
CDR3 protein: CASSSPLTDTQYF
CDR3 DNA: TGTGCCAGCAGCTCTCCTCTCACAGATACGCAGTATTTT

D gene: TRBD2
clone size: -
V gene: TRBV7-6
J gene: TRBJ2-7
CDR3 protein: CASSLDFLAGGPHEQYF
CDR3 DNA: TGTGCCAGCAGCTTAGACTTTCTAGCGGGAGGGCCCCACGAGCAGTACTTC

D gene: TRBD2
clone size: -
V gene: TRBV6-5
J gene: TRBJ2-7
CDR3 protein: CASRPPGGPYEQYF
CDR3 DNA: TGTGCCAGCAGACCCCCGGGGGGACCATACGAGCAGTACTTC

D gene: TRBD1
clone size: few
V gene: TRBV12-3/TRBV12-4
J gene: TRBJ2-5
CDR3 protein: CASSLSTGGWQETQYF
CDR3 DNA: TGTGCCAGCAGTCTATCGACAGGGGGCTGGCAAGAGACCCAGTACTTC

D gene: -
clone size: -
V gene: TRBV6-2/TRBV6-3
J gene: TRBJ2-3
CDR3 protein: CASSKQGPSTDTQYF
CDR3 DNA: TGTGCCAGCAGTAAACAGGGACCTAGCACAGATACGCAGTATTTT

D gene: TRBD2
clone size: -
V gene: TRBV10-3
J gene: TRBJ2-3
CDR3 protein: CAIRTGLAGGADTQYF
CDR3 DNA: TGTGCCATCAGAACGGGACTAGCGGGAGGGGCAGATACGCAGTATTTT

D gene: -
clone size: -
V gene: TRBV7-8
J gene: TRBJ1-5
CDR3 protein: CASSLPQQPQHF
CDR3 DNA: TGTGCCAGCAGCTTACCCCAACAGCCCCAGCATTTT

D gene: TRBD2
clone size: many
V gene: TRBV20-1
J gene: TRBJ2-5
CDR3 protein: CSAPRLAGGGGETQYF
CDR3 DNA: TGCAGTGCTCCTCGACTAGCGGGGGGAGGGGGGGAGACCCAGTACTTC

D gene: TRBD1
clone size: few
V gene: TRBV7-9
J gene: TRBJ2-5
CDR3 protein: CASSSSGGVWETQYF
CDR3 DNA: TGTGCCAGCAGCTCCTCAGGGGGAGTATGGGAGACCCAGTACTTC

D gene: -
clone size: few
V gene: TRBV5-1
J gene: TRBJ2-7
CDR3 protein: CASSLGAVSYEQYF
CDR3 DNA: TGCGCCAGCAGCTTGGGGGCGGTCTCCTACGAGCAGTACTTC

D gene: -
clone size: -
V gene: TRBV12-3/TRBV12-4
J gene: TRBJ2-1
CDR3 protein: CASSFRAGIDEQFF
CDR3 DNA: TGTGCCAGCAGTTTTAGGGCAGGGATCGATGAGCAGTTCTTC

D gene: TRBD2
clone size: -
V gene: TRBV10-1
J gene: TRBJ2-1
CDR3 protein: CASSVASGISYNEQFF
CDR3 DNA: TGCGCCAGCAGTGTGGCTAGCGGGATCAGCTACAATGAGCAGTTCTTC

D gene: -
clone size: -
V gene: TRBV20-1
J gene: TRBJ2-2
CDR3 protein: CSARGYNTGELFF
CDR3 DNA: TGCAGTGCTAGAGGTTACAACACCGGGGAGCTGTTTTTT

D gene: TRBD2
clone size: few
V gene: TRBV29-1
J gene: TRBJ2-5
CDR3 protein: CSVTGLEAETQYF
CDR3 DNA: TGCAGCGTTACCGGACTAGAGGCGGAGACCCAGTACTTC

D gene: TRBD2
clone size: -
V gene: TRBV4-1
J gene: TRBJ2-5
CDR3 protein: CASSPTTSGDQETQYF
CDR3 DNA: TGCGCCAGCAGCCCGACGACTAGCGGGGACCAAGAGACCCAGTACTTC

D gene: -
clone size: -
V gene: TRBV3-1
J gene: TRBJ1-2
CDR3 protein: CASSQDSRIKIYGYTF
CDR3 DNA: TGTGCCAGCAGCCAAGACTCGCGAATTAAAATCTATGGCTACACCTTC

D gene: -
clone size: -
V gene: TRBV7-9
J gene: TRBJ2-1
CDR3 protein: CASSYPAYYNEQFF
CDR3 DNA: TGTGCCAGCAGCTACCCAGCGTACTACAATGAGCAGTTCTTC

D gene: -
clone size: -
V gene: TRBV27
J gene: TRBJ2-7
CDR3 protein: CASGWGSYEQYF
CDR3 DNA: TGTGCCAGCGGATGGGGCTCCTACGAGCAGTACTTC

D gene: -
clone size: many
V gene: TRBV5-6
J gene: TRBJ2-1
CDR3 protein: CASSLVRGALDNEQFF
CDR3 DNA: TGTGCCAGCAGCTTGGTTCGGGGGGCGCTGGACAATGAGCAGTTCTTC

D gene: -
clone size: -
V gene: TRBV12-3/TRBV12-4
J gene: TRBJ2-3
CDR3 protein: CASSFTSRGEDTQYF
CDR3 DNA: TGTGCCAGCAGTTTCACGTCTAGGGGGGAGGATACGCAGTATTTT

D gene: -
clone size: few
V gene: TRBV5-1
J gene: TRBJ1-2
CDR3 protein: CASGLTPGDTYGYTF
CDR3 DNA: TGCGCCAGCGGCTTGACCCCAGGGGACACCTATGGCTACACCTTC

D gene: TRBD1
clone size: -
V gene: TRBV5-5
J gene: TRBJ2-7
CDR3 protein: CASSWTGGEDEQYF
CDR3 DNA: TGTGCCAGCAGCTGGACAGGGGGCGAGGACGAGCAGTACTTC

D gene: TRBD1
clone size: -
V gene: TRBV28
J gene: TRBJ1-6
CDR3 protein: CASSSGTVNSPLHF
CDR3 DNA: TGTGCCAGCAGTTCCGGGACAGTGAATTCACCCCTCCACTTT